This T cell receptor beta chain was obtained from a study of shared clonotypes between healthy human individuals. About this clone: Its antigen is not identified.

The V gene's germline CDR1 is SGHDN and CDR2 FVKESK. J was trimmed by 1 base and V by 4 bases; bases with no gene match: 12. The CDR3 contains 17 residues. Per the original methods: Filtering differed since immunoSEQ provided only junctions, with no quality scores. The assay was immunoSEQ multiplex PCR, and TCRdb's table has in-frame clones only and misses some. V and J calls and clone size follow that table, whereas D and trimming were derived from the DNA. The sample records some 650,000 clones, roughly 97% being singletons. General study findings and limits: Naive subsets typically showed greater estimated richness than memory subsets.

Sequenced input: naive CD4+ T cells sorted from blood. The sample's subset: CD45RA+ positively selected. V and J are TRBV14 and TRBJ1-1; 7 nucleotides align to TRBD1. The TCR comes from a woman aged 25 to 39 in good health. CDR3 region: CASSRSRDSLTNTEAFF. The CDR3, as DNA: TGTGCCAGCAGCCGGTCGCGGGACAGCCTAACGAACACTGAAGCTTTCTTT.